This T cell receptor (beta chain) is drawn from a study of CD8+CD57+ T cells in acquired aplastic anemia. Germline lookup yields CDR1 ENHRY and CDR2 SYGVKD. This CDR3 contains 13 residues. Trimming left V 9 bases short and J 1 base short, with 12 bases between. Researchers used genomic DNA as the template to profile TCR beta VDJ and CDR3. TCRdb used MiXCR to reprocess the reads, holding one entry per CDR3 protein. Of about 110,000 distinct CDR3 sequences listed, around 50% are singletons. This chain joins TRBV10-3 and TRBJ1-1, with a weak D call TRBD1 (5 bases). The specimen was sorted CD4+, CD8+, or CD8+CD57+ T cells (not recorded which) from PBMCs. The receptor's source is a human donor in good health, serving as a control. The CDR3: CAIKGNPNTEAFF. CDR3 in DNA: TGTGCCATTAAGGGGAACCCGAACACTGAAGCTTTCTTT.